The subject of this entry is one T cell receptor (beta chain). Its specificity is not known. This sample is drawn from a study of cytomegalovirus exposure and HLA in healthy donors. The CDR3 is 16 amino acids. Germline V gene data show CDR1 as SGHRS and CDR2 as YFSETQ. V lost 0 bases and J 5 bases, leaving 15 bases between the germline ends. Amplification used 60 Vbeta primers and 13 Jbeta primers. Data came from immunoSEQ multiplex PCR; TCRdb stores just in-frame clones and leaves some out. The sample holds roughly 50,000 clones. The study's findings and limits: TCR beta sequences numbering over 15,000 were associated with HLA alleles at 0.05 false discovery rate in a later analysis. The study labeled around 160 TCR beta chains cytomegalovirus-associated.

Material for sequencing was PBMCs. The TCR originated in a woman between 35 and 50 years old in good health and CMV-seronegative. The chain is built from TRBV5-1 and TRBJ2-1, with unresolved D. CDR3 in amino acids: CASSLATSVSNNEQFF. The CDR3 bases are TGCGCCAGCAGCTTGGCCACCAGCGTTTCCAACAATGAGCAGTTCTTC.